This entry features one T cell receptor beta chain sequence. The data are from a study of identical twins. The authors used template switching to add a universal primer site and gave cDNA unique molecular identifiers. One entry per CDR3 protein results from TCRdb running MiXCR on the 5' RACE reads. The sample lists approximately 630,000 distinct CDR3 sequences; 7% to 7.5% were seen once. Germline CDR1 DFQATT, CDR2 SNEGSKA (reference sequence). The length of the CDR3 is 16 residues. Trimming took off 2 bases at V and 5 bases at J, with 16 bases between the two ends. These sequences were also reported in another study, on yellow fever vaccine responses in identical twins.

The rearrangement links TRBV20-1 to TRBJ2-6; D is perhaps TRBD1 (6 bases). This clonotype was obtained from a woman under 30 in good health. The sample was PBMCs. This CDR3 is CSARLTQGSRANVLTF. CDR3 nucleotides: TGCAGTGCTAGACTAACTCAGGGGAGTCGGGCCAACGTCCTGACTTTC.